Presented here are 22 T cell receptor beta chains from one specimen sequenced in a study of cytomegalovirus exposure and HLA in healthy donors. Data came from immunoSEQ multiplex PCR; TCRdb stores just in-frame clones and leaves some out. The sample lists over 200,000 clones; approximately 86% were seen once. Source material: PBMCs. These receptors were taken from a woman under 30 in good health and CMV-seronegative.

The rearrangement links TRBV11-2 to TRBJ2-2; D might be TRBD1 (5 bases). The V gene lost 3 bases and the J gene lost 7 bases, with 15 bases spanning the gap. In germline, CDR1 is SGHAT, CDR2 FQNNGV. CDR3 size: 15 residues. CDR3: CASSFGPGLVGELFF. The CDR3 coding sequence is TGTGCCAGCAGCTTCGGACCAGGGTTGGTCGGGGAGCTGTTTTTT.

The chain joins TRBV28 to TRBJ2-2; no definite D call. Trimming pared 6 bases from V and 6 bases from J, leaving 14 bases between. The germline V gene has CDR1 MDHEN and CDR2 SYDVKM. The CDR3 extends over 14 amino acids. Written as DNA, the CDR3 is TGTGCCAGCAGCCTGACACTGCCCCCCGGGGAGCTGTTTTTT. As protein: CASSLTLPPGELFF.

The gene calls are TRBV28 and TRBJ2-2; D might be TRBD2 (6 bases). The germline gives CDR1 MDHEN, CDR2 SYDVKM. V was shortened by 6 bases and J by 7 bases, with 12 bases between the two germline ends. CDR3 length: 13 amino acids. The CDR3 DNA reads as TGTGCCAGCAGCTTGGTGGGGGGCGGGGAGCTGTTTTTT. Translation gives CASSLVGGGELFF.

V and J are TRBV18 and TRBJ1-2; D gene uncertain. The CDR3 has 15 amino acids. Germline V gene lookup returns CDR1 KGHSH and CDR2 LQKENI. V was cut by 2 bases and J by 2 bases, with 12 bases left in between. The CDR3 reads CASSPWSPGNYGYTF. The CDR3 bases are TGTGCCAGCTCACCATGGTCCCCAGGCAACTATGGCTACACCTTC.

The genes are TRBV4-1 and TRBJ2-3, with a weak D call TRBD1 (6 bases). The germline CDR1 and CDR2 sequences are MGHRA and YSYEKL. The CDR3 totals 17 residues. The V gene lost 0 bases and the J gene lost 4 bases, with 17 bases spanning the gap. DNA of the CDR3: TGCGCCAGCAGCCAAGAGGGGGCCGGTCTAGCTGCAGATACGCAGTATTTT. Translated, it gives CASSQEGAGLAADTQYF.

The chain employs TRBV29-1 and TRBJ2-1, with 9 bases matching TRBD1. CDR1 SQVTM and CDR2 ANQGSEA come from the germline V gene. The J segment lost 7 bases and the V segment lost 7 bases, leaving 11 bases of the junction unmatched. This CDR3 comprises 14 residues. CDR3 DNA sequence: TGCAGCGGCCGCCCCCGGGACAGGGAGAATGAGCAGTTCTTC. Encoded protein: CSGRPRDRENEQFF.

The chain combines TRBV28 with TRBJ1-4, with a weak D call TRBD1 (6 bases). Between the trimmed V and J ends, which lost 7 bases and 14 bases, there was a span of 20 bases. CDR1 and CDR2 (germline): MDHEN, SYDVKM. The CDR3 contains 13 residues. CDR3 region: CASTPGHLKELFF. CDR3 in DNA: TGTGCCAGCACCCCGGGACACCTAAAAGAGCTGTTTTTT. The complete variable domain, with remaining parts taken from reference TRBV28 and TRBJ1-4, reads DVKVTQSSRYLVKRTGEKVFLECVQDMDHENMFWYRQDPGLGLRLIYFSYDVKMKEKGDIPEGYSVSREKKERFSLILESASTNQTSMYLCASTPGHLKELFFGSGTQLSVL.

The chain links TRBV10-1 to TRBJ2-1; TRBD1 might be the D (6 bases). This CDR3 is 13 amino acids long. CDR1 is WNHNN and CDR2 is SYGVQD in the germline V gene (reference sequence). V was clipped by 3 bases and J by 9 bases, with 12 bases between them. In nucleotides, the CDR3 is TGCGCCAGCAGTGACAGGGGAGCCCCTGAGCAGTTCTTC. Protein sequence: CASSDRGAPEQFF.

V is TRBV2 and J is TRBJ2-7; 7 nucleotides align to TRBD1. This CDR3 spans 15 amino acids. The V gene end was trimmed by 6 bases and the J gene end by 3 bases; junction bases not matched to a gene: 11. The germline gives CDR1 SNHLY, CDR2 FYNNEI. The CDR3 reads CASSPSRDRVYEQYF. CDR3 sequence (DNA): TGTGCCAGCAGCCCATCTCGGGACAGAGTCTACGAGCAGTACTTC.

The V gene is TRBV5-4, the J gene TRBJ2-7, with TRBD1 as a possible D gene (6 bases). Deletions cut 0 bases from V and 0 bases from J, with 10 bases between. The CDR3 totals 15 residues. CDR1 and CDR2 (germline): SGHNT, YYREEE (reference sequence). CDR3 region: CASSLGAGASYEQYF. CDR3 sequence (DNA): TGTGCCAGCAGCTTGGGGGCAGGGGCCTCCTACGAGCAGTACTTC. The complete variable domain, with remaining parts taken from reference TRBV5-4 and TRBJ2-7, reads ETGVTQSPTHLIKTRGQQVTLRCSSQSGHNTVSWYQQALGQGPQFIFQYYREEENGRGNFPPRFSGLQFPNYSSELNVNALELDDSALYLCASSLGAGASYEQYFGPGTRLTVT.

V gene TRBV28 combines with J gene TRBJ1-2; 8 nucleotides agree with TRBD1. V dropped 6 bases and J dropped 5; count of bases not matched to a gene: 14. The length of the CDR3 is 16 residues. CDR1 and CDR2 (germline): MDHEN, SYDVKM. The CDR3 coding sequence is TGTGCCAGCAGAGATACAGGGGGTACCTGGGATTATGGCTACACCTTC. It is translated as CASRDTGGTWDYGYTF.

The chain couples TRBV29-1 to TRBJ2-3, with 8 bases matching TRBD2. Germline lookup yields CDR1 SQVTM and CDR2 ANQGSEA. V shed 7 bases, J shed 1 base, and the junction held 10 bases outside the gene matches. This CDR3 has 15 amino acids. This CDR3 reads CSAPPSGSGTDTQYF. CDR3 sequence (DNA): TGCAGCGCTCCTCCCAGCGGGAGCGGCACAGATACGCAGTATTTT.

The chain has TRBV19 and TRBJ2-2; 7 bases line up with TRBD1. The V gene end was trimmed by 9 bases and the J gene end by 4 bases; junction bases not matched to a gene: 5. This CDR3 has 13 amino acids. CDR1 is LNHDA, CDR2 SQIVND, per germline (reference sequence). The CDR3 region is CASQGQSTGELFF. CDR3 nucleotides: TGTGCCAGCCAGGGACAGAGCACCGGGGAGCTGTTTTTT.

To note about this clone: Within the sample, other DNA sequences also encode this same CDR3. This chain joins TRBV27 and TRBJ2-1; TRBD2 agrees at 9 bases. The length of the CDR3 is 15 residues. The junction had 0 bases not matched to a gene; V was cut back by 3 bases and J by 0 bases. Germline assignment: CDR1 MNHEY and CDR2 SMNVEV (reference sequence). CDR3 bases: TGTGCCAGCAGTTTTAGCGGGAGCTCCTACAATGAGCAGTTCTTC. This translates into CASSFSGSSYNEQFF.

This clone was counted a few times. The chain recombines TRBV5-1 with TRBJ2-6; D is perhaps TRBD1 (5 bases). Germline assignment: CDR1 SGHRS and CDR2 YFSETQ. This CDR3 has 14 residues. Trimming pared 3 bases from V and 1 base from J, leaving 5 bases between. The CDR3 here is CASSSGSGANVLTF. DNA for the CDR3: TGCGCCAGCAGCTCAGGGTCTGGGGCCAACGTCCTGACTTTC. The full variable domain, rest sourced from reference TRBV5-1 and TRBJ2-6, is KAGVTQTPRYLIKTRGQQVTLSCSPISGHRSVSWYQQTPGQGLQFLFEYFSETQRNKGNFPGRFSGRQFSNSRSEMNVSTLELGDSALYLCASSSGSGANVLTFGAGSRLTVL.

The gene calls are TRBV11-2 and TRBJ2-1; tentative D call: TRBD2 (5 bases). The length of the CDR3 is 15 residues. V dropped 3 bases and J dropped 5 bases, with 14 bases sitting between them. Germline loops: CDR1 SGHAT, CDR2 FQNNGV. The CDR3 reads CASSFPFERHNEQFF. CDR3 nucleotides: TGTGCCAGCAGCTTCCCGTTTGAGCGGCACAATGAGCAGTTCTTC.

V gene TRBV6-5 combines with J gene TRBJ2-7, with TRBD2 as a possible D gene (5 bases). The length of the CDR3 is 15 residues. V was shortened by 7 bases and J by 5 bases, with 21 bases between the two germline ends. The germline V gene has CDR1 MNHEY and CDR2 SVGAGI. The CDR3 sequence is CASTQDADLGHEQYF. CDR3 nucleotides: TGTGCCAGCACCCAAGATGCGGACTTAGGGCACGAGCAGTACTTC.

The genes are TRBV28 and TRBJ2-3, with 12 bases fitting TRBD1. J was trimmed by 1 base and V by 2 bases; bases with no gene match: 10. This CDR3 comprises 19 residues. Germline-derived CDR1 and CDR2 are MDHEN and SYDVKM. CDR3 residues: CASSLEGTGGAFGTDTQYF. DNA for the CDR3: TGTGCCAGCAGTTTAGAGGGGACAGGGGGCGCCTTCGGCACAGATACGCAGTATTTT.

This chain links TRBV5-4 with TRBJ2-3; 10 bases map to TRBD2. CDR3 length equals 19 residues. CDR1 and CDR2 from the germline V gene are SGHNT and YYREEE (reference sequence). V dropped 5 bases and J dropped 5; count of bases not matched to a gene: 20. In DNA form, the CDR3 reads TGTGCCAGCAGTCCAAAACCGGGACTAGCGACCCTAGGGGGAGATACGCAGTATTTT. Encoded protein: CASSPKPGLATLGGDTQYF.

The rearrangement uses TRBV27 and TRBJ2-1; D might be TRBD2 (5 bases). The V end lost 2 bases, the J end lost 8 bases, and 7 bases lay between the germline ends. The CDR3 loop spans 12 amino acids. Germline V gene data show CDR1 as MNHEY and CDR2 as SMNVEV (reference sequence). As DNA, the CDR3 is TGTGCCAGCAGTTTACGGGGTGATGAGCAGTTCTTC. This translates into CASSLRGDEQFF.

The V gene is TRBV4-1, the J gene TRBJ1-2; D unresolved. The V end lost 0 bases, the J end lost 6 bases, and 8 bases lay between the germline ends. This CDR3 has 13 amino acids. CDR1 MGHRA and CDR2 YSYEKL come from the germline V gene. The chain's CDR3 is CASSQELIDGYTF. The CDR3 DNA is TGCGCCAGCAGCCAAGAATTGATAGATGGCTACACCTTC.

The chain links TRBV29-1 to TRBJ2-5, with TRBD2 matching over 7 bases. Germline lookup yields CDR1 SQVTM and CDR2 ANQGSEA. CDR3 length: 13 amino acids. The junction had 10 bases not matched to a gene; V was cut back by 7 bases and J by 5 bases. DNA for the CDR3: TGCAGCGGGAGAGCGGGAAGAGGGGAGACCCAGTACTTC. Translated: CSGRAGRGETQYF.